These T cell receptor beta chains were read from a single sample in a study of PD-1 blockade in classical Hodgkin lymphoma. Data came from immunoSEQ multiplex PCR; TCRdb stores just in-frame clones and leaves some out. The table shows tens of thousands of clones, with 88% occurring only once. Sequencing was carried out using CD4+ T cells from blood. The receptor source for this set is a human donor with classical Hodgkin lymphoma. CDR3s include the opening cysteine and the closing phenylalanine or tryptophan. A D gene is named only where the DNA matches it firmly. Clone size is shown for a subset of rows, as once, few, many or a class of expanded clone.

clone_size j_call d_call v_call cdr3_nt cdr3_aa
NA TRBJ1-3 TRBD1 TRBV5-6 TGTGCCAGCAGCTTTCAGGGGGCGCGTGGAAACACCATATATTTT CASSFQGARGNTIYF
NA TRBJ2-2 NA TRBV10-3 TGTGCCATCAGTGAAGGACTCATGAGCGGGGAGCTGTTTTTT CAISEGLMSGELFF
NA TRBJ1-6 NA TRBV5-1 TGCGCCAGCAGCTTGGGGACCGCTTGGGCACCCCTCCACTTT CASSLGTAWAPLHF
NA TRBJ1-6 NA TRBV5-1 TGCGCCAGCAGCTTGGAGCGTTCACCCCTCCACTTT CASSLERSPLHF
NA TRBJ2-2 NA TRBV7-9 TGTGCCAGCAGCCCCCAGCGGACTGCCGGGGAGCTGTTTTTT CASSPQRTAGELFF
NA TRBJ1-6 TRBD1 TRBV30 TGTGCCTGGGACAGGGTTAGGGATTCACCCCTCCACTTT CAWDRVRDSPLHF
NA TRBJ2-5 TRBD2 TRBV9 TGTGCCAGCAGGTATAGCGGGGACCAAGAGACCCAGTACTTC CASRYSGDQETQYF
NA TRBJ2-1 NA TRBV11-2 TGTGCCAGCACCCTGATGGCGGGAAGGGGATACAATGAGCAGTTCTTC CASTLMAGRGYNEQFF
NA TRBJ2-1 NA TRBV9 TGTGCCAGCAGCGTAGCCCAAGGGTACTCCTACAATGAGCAGTTCTTC CASSVAQGYSYNEQFF
NA TRBJ2-2 TRBD2 TRBV6-6 TGTGCCAGCAGTTACCCGGGACTAGGGTTCTCCGGGGAGCTGTTTTTT CASSYPGLGFSGELFF
NA TRBJ2-4 NA TRBV19 TGTGCCAGTAGTATAGCTGCCACATGGAACACAAAAAACATTCAGTACTTC CASSIAATWNTKNIQYF
NA TRBJ2-1 TRBD2 TRBV5-4 TGTGCCAGCAGCTTGCGGGGGGGGCTATACAATGAGCAGTTCTTC CASSLRGGLYNEQFF
once TRBJ2-7 NA TRBV6-5 TGTGCCAGCAGCTTCCGGGACGGCGCCTTTGTGCAGTACTTC CASSFRDGAFVQYF
NA TRBJ2-3 NA TRBV5-6 TGTGCCAGCAGCTTCGAGGGGGGGAGCACAGATACGCAGTATTTT CASSFEGGSTDTQYF
NA TRBJ1-3 NA TRBV5-4 TGTGCCAGCAGCTTGGGTCTGGGGGGGCCTGGAAGCACCATATATTTT CASSLGLGGPGSTIYF
NA TRBJ2-2 TRBD1 TRBV7-3 TGTGCCAGCAGGGGACAGGTGAACACCGGGGAGCTGTTTTTT CASRGQVNTGELFF
once TRBJ1-1 NA TRBV11-2 TGTGCCAGCAGCTTACCAGGGAGGAACACTGAAGCTTTCTTT CASSLPGRNTEAFF
once TRBJ1-5 NA TRBV28 TGTGCCACCAACCCAGAGAGGGACCAGCCCCAGCATTTT CATNPERDQPQHF
few TRBJ1-1 NA TRBV7-9 TGTGCCAGCAGCTTAGATCGGAACACTGAAGCTTTCTTT CASSLDRNTEAFF
NA TRBJ1-1 NA TRBV5-1 TGCGCCAGCAGCTTCGGGGAAGGGGACACTGAAGCTTTCTTT CASSFGEGDTEAFF
NA TRBJ2-7 NA TRBV14 TGTGCCAGCAGCAGGGACTCAGGTACCTACGAGCAGTACTTC CASSRDSGTYEQYF
NA TRBJ2-1 TRBD2 TRBV7-3 TGTGCCAGCAGCTTAAAAGCGGGGGGGTACAATGAGCAGTTCTTC CASSLKAGGYNEQFF
NA TRBJ1-2 NA TRBV4-1 TGCGCCAGCAGCCAACCGGGACGGAGAAACTATGGCTACACCTTC CASSQPGRRNYGYTF
NA TRBJ2-5 NA TRBV5-1 TGCGCCAGCAGCTTCTCGGGTACCGTGGTAGAGACCCAGTACTTC CASSFSGTVVETQYF
NA TRBJ2-5 NA TRBV2 TGTGCCAGCAGCCCAGGGACATTCTTCGAGACCCAGTACTTC CASSPGTFFETQYF
NA TRBJ2-1 NA TRBV7-3 TGTGCCAGCAGCTCCGGACTGGAAAGCAATGAGCAGTTCTTC CASSSGLESNEQFF
NA TRBJ2-1 TRBD2 TRBV11-1 TGTGCCAGCAGCGCCCGCGGACTAGCGGGAGGGAATGAGCAGTTCTTC CASSARGLAGGNEQFF
NA TRBJ2-5 NA TRBV7-8 TGTGCCAGCAGCTTATTTCGGGGGCCCACTTCCCGGGAGACCCAGTACTTC CASSLFRGPTSRETQYF
NA TRBJ1-5 TRBD1 TRBV28 TGTGCCATAACAGGGGGAGGTCAGCCCCAGCATTTT CAITGGGQPQHF
NA TRBJ2-1 NA TRBV6-1 TGTGCCAGCAGTGGCTCCGGCCTCGGGAACGAGCAGTTCTTC CASSGSGLGNEQFF
NA TRBJ2-1 TRBD2 TRBV11-2 TGTGCCAGCACCTTAATCCTAGCGGACTACAATGAGCAGTTCTTC CASTLILADYNEQFF
NA TRBJ2-7 TRBD2 TRBV6-5 TGTGCCAGCAGTTACTCGGGCGGGAGCAGCTCCTACGAGCAGTACTTC CASSYSGGSSSYEQYF
NA TRBJ2-2 TRBD2 TRBV5-1 TGCGCCAGCAGCCAGGGACTAGCGGGAGGAGGCGGGGAGCTGTTTTTT CASSQGLAGGGGELFF
NA TRBJ2-3 NA TRBV19 TGTGCCAGTAGCCCGAAAGGGGACACAGATACGCAGTATTTT CASSPKGDTDTQYF
once TRBJ2-2 NA TRBV6-5 TGTGCCAGCAGTGGGGGGACGTGGACCGGGGAGCTGTTTTTT CASSGGTWTGELFF
NA TRBJ2-2 NA TRBV18 TGTGCCAGCTCAGGGGTCCAGGGGAACACCGGGGAGCTGTTTTTT CASSGVQGNTGELFF
few TRBJ1-2 TRBD1 TRBV5-4 TGTGCCAGCAGCTATATGGGACAGGGATATGGCTACACCTTC CASSYMGQGYGYTF
NA TRBJ2-7 TRBD2 TRBV28 TGTGCCAGCGCTGGACTAGTATACGAGCAGTACTTC CASAGLVYEQYF
NA TRBJ1-4 TRBD1 TRBV29-1 TGCAGCGTTGCTACAGGGGTGGATAAACTGTTTTTT CSVATGVDKLFF
NA TRBJ2-1 TRBD2 TRBV9 TGTGCCAGCAGCTTGGGACTAGCGGGAAGAGGGGAGCAGTTCTTC CASSLGLAGRGEQFF
few TRBJ1-1 NA TRBV18 TGTGCCAGCTCCAACGAGGGCACTGAAGCTTTCTTT CASSNEGTEAFF
NA TRBJ2-1 NA TRBV9 TGTGCCAGCAGCGTAGACGTTGGGACCCTAGGGAATGAGCAGTTCTTC CASSVDVGTLGNEQFF
NA TRBJ1-2 TRBD1 TRBV6-5 TGTGCCAGCAGTCCCTCAAGGGGGCCTGGCTACACCTTC CASSPSRGPGYTF
NA TRBJ2-2 TRBD2 TRBV4-2 TGTGCCAGCAGCCAAGATGCCGTTAGCGGGAGAACCGGGGAGCTGTTTTTT CASSQDAVSGRTGELFF
NA TRBJ2-1 NA TRBV25-1 TGTGCCAGCAGTGACCTCCGATCCGGGGGCAATGAGCAGTTCTTC CASSDLRSGGNEQFF